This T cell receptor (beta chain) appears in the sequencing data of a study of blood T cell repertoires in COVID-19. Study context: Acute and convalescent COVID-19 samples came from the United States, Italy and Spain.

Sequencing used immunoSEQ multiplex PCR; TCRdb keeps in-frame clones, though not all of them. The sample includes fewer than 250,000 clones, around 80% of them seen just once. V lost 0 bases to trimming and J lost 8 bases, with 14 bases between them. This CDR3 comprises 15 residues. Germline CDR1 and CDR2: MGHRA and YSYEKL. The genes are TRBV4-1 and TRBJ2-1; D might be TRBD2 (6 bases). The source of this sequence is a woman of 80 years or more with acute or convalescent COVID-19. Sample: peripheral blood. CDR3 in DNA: TGCGCCAGCAGCCAAGAAGGTGGTAGCGGCCATGAGCAGTTCTTC. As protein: CASSQEGGSGHEQFF.